These 3 T cell receptor beta chains were all obtained from the same sample, sequenced in a study of beta chain features in type 1 diabetes. Reverse transcribing all isolated RNA meant expressed TCRB transcripts were sequenced. Produced via immunoSEQ multiplex PCR; TCRdb's table is partial and in-frame only. The sample consists of approximately 170,000 clones, 7% to 9% of them appearing once. Their antigens are not known. Notes on the study in general: Across all four CD4+ subsets, people with type 1 diabetes showed modestly shorter TCRB CDR3s.

Material: central memory CD4+ T cells from blood. These receptors were obtained from a man aged 18 to 29 with type 1 diabetes.

The CDR3 coding sequence is TGTGCCGCCCGGGACAACTCTGGAAACACCATATATTTT. Protein: CAARDNSGNTIYF. The chain links TRBV30 to TRBJ1-3, with D possibly TRBD1 on 6 matching bases. Trimming shortened V by 8 bases and J by 0 bases, and 11 bases separated the two germline ends. The CDR3 is 13 amino acids. Germline CDR1 and CDR2: GTSNPN and SVGIG (reference sequence).

The genes are TRBV19 and TRBJ2-1; weak D call: TRBD1 (6 bases). The CDR3 has 12 amino acids. Germline lookup yields CDR1 LNHDA and CDR2 SQIVND (reference sequence). Trimming removed 9 bases from V and 2 bases from J, with 8 bases in between. The CDR3 region is CASRGAYNEQFF. For the CDR3, the DNA is TGTGCCAGCAGGGGAGCCTACAATGAGCAGTTCTTC.

This clone was counted a few times. The chain carries TRBV6-1 and TRBJ2-5; 8 bases map to TRBD2. The DNA matches TRBJ2-7 better at its end, which makes the J call doubtful. The CDR3 runs to 13 residues. Germline V gene sequence: CDR1 MNHNS, CDR2 SASEGT. The CDR3 loop is CASSAGGRSEQYF. The CDR3 coding sequence is TGTGCCAGCAGTGCAGGCGGGAGGTCCGAGCAGTACTTC.